The TCR beta chain described here comes from a study of Tregs in tolerant kidney transplant recipients. Study-level points and caveats: This study did not directly address biological reproducibility. Findings come from small patient numbers and require larger validation. In tolerant patients, donor-specific Tregs outgrew total Tregs, suggesting antigen-driven expansion.

The CDR3 has 17 residues. The V gene's germline CDR1 is SGHRS and CDR2 YFSETQ. The V and J ends lost 3 bases and 2 bases respectively, with 18 bases between them. Sequencing used immunoSEQ multiplex PCR; TCRdb keeps in-frame clones, though not all of them. The data hold 20,000 to 25,000 clones, with 81% observed a single time. Recipients received nonmyeloablative bone marrow transplants from related graft donors, with transient mixed chimerism. Unstimulated Tregs (CD4+CD25+CD127-) and CD4+CD25- non-Tregs were sorted from PBMCs. To note about this clone: The antigen is unknown.

The specimen comprised CD8+ T cells from blood (PBMCs), sampled 6 months after the transplant. This TCR derives from a human patient who received a combined kidney and bone marrow transplant. Part of the T cell pool may stem from the graft donor. The gene calls are TRBV5-1 and TRBJ2-1; possibly TRBD2 for D (5 bases). The CDR3 protein is CASSSGPGSGTYNEQFF. The CDR3 DNA is TGCGCCAGCAGCTCCGGGCCGGGGAGCGGAACCTACAATGAGCAGTTCTTC.